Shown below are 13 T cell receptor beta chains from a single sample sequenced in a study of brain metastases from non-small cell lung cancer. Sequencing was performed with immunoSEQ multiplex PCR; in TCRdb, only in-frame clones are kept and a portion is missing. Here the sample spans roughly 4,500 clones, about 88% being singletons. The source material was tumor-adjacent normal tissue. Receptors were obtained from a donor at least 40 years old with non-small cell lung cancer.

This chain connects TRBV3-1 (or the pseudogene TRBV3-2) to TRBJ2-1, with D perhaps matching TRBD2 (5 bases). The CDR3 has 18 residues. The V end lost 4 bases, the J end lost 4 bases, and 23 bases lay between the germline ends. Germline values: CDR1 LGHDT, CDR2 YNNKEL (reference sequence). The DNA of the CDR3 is TGTGCCAGCAGCCCCCGGACTTCAGTGTCCCCCTCGTACAATGAGCAGTTCTTC. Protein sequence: CASSPRTSVSPSYNEQFF.

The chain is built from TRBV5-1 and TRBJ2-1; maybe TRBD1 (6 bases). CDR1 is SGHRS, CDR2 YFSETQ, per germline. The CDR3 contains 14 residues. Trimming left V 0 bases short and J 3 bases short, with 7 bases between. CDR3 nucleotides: TGCGCCAGCAGCTTGGGACAGGTCTACAATGAGCAGTTCTTC. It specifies CASSLGQVYNEQFF. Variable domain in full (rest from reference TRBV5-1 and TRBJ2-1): KAGVTQTPRYLIKTRGQQVTLSCSPISGHRSVSWYQQTPGQGLQFLFEYFSETQRNKGNFPGRFSGRQFSNSRSEMNVSTLELGDSALYLCASSLGQVYNEQFFGPGTRLTVL.

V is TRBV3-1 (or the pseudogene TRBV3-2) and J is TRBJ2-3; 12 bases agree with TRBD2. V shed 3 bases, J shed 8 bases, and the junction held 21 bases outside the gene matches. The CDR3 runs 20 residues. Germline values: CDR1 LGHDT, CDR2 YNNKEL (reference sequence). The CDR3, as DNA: TGTGCCAGCAGCCAGTTACTAGCGGGAGGAGGGGCAGGCAGCGTCGGTACGCAGTATTTT. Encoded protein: CASSQLLAGGGAGSVGTQYF.

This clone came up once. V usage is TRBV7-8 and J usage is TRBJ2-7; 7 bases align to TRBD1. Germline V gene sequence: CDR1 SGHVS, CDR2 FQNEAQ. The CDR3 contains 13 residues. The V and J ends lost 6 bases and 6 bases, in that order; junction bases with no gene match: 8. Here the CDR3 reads CASSYRQGLEQYF. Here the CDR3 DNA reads TGTGCCAGCAGTTACAGACAGGGCCTCGAGCAGTACTTC.

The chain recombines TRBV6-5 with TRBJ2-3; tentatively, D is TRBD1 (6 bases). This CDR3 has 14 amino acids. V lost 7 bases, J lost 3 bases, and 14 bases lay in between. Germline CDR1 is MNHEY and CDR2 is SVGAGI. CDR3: CASKGRGITDTQYF. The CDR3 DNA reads TGTGCCAGCAAAGGCAGGGGAATTACAGATACGCAGTATTTT.

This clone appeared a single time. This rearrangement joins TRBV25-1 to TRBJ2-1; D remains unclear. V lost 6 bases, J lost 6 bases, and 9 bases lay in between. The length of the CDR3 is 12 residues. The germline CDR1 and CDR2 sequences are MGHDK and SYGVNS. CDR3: CASSPPLNEQFF. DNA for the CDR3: TGTGCCAGCAGCCCGCCCCTCAATGAGCAGTTCTTC.

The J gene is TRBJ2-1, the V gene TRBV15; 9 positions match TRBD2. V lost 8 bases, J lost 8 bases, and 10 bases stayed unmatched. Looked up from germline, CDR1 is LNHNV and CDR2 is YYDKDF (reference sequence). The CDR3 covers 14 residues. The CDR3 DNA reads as TGTGCCACCGGCGGCGGGAGGGCCAGGGATGAGCAGTTCTTC. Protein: CATGGGRARDEQFF.

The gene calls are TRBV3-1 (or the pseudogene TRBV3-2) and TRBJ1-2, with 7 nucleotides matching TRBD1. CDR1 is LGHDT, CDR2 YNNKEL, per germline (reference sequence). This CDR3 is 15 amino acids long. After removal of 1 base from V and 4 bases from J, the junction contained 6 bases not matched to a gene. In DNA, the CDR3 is TGTGCCAGCAGCCAAGTGGACAGGCGAAGCTATGGCTACACCTTC. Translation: CASSQVDRRSYGYTF.

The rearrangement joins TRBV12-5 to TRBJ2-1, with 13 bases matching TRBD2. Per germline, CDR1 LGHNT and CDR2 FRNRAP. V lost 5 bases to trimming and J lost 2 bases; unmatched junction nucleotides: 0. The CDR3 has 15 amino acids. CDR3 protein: CASGTSGRAYNEQFF. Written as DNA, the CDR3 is TGTGCTAGTGGTACTAGCGGGAGGGCCTACAATGAGCAGTTCTTC.

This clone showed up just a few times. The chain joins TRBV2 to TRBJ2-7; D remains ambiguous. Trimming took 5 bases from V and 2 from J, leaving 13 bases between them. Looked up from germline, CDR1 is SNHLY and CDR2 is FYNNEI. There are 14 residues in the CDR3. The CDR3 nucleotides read TGTGCCAGCAGTCCCACTTTATACCCCTACGAGCAGTACTTC. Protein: CASSPTLYPYEQYF.

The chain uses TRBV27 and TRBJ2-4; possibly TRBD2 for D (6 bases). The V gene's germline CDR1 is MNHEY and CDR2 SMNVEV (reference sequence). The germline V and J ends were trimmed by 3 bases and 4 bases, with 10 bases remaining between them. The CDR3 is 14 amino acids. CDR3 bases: TGTGCCAGCAGTTTGACCGGGACTAAAAACATTCAGTACTTC. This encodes CASSLTGTKNIQYF.

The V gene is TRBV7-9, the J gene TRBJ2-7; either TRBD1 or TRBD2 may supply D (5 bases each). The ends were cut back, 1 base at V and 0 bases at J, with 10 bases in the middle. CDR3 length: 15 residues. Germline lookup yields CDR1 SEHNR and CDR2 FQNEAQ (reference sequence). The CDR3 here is CASSLEGRLSYEQYF. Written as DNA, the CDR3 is TGTGCCAGCAGCTTAGAGGGACGTCTCTCCTACGAGCAGTACTTC.

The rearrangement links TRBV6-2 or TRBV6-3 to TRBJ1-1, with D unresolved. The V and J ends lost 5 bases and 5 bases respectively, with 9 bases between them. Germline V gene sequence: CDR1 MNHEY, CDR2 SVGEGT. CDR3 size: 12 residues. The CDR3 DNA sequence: TGTGCCAGCAGTATAACGAAAACTGAAGCTTTCTTT. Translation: CASSITKTEAFF.